Shown below are 18 T cell receptor beta chains from a single sample sequenced in a study of blood T cell repertoires in COVID-19. Here immunoSEQ multiplex PCR was the method, and the copy in TCRdb shows in-frame clones only, minus some. The repertoire holds under 300,000 clones, with 70% to 90% as singletons. The material sequenced was PBMCs or T cells enriched from blood (not recorded which). These TCRs come from a woman aged 50 to 60 who had been exposed to COVID-19.

This clone has a single count. The CDR3: CSVLGPLTYEQYF. CDR3 coding DNA: TGCAGCGTTCTGGGCCCGCTAACCTACGAGCAGTACTTC. V gene TRBV29-1 combines with J gene TRBJ2-7; D is undetermined. The CDR3 extends over 13 amino acids. Germline assignment: CDR1 SQVTM and CDR2 ANQGSEA. V shed 5 bases and J shed 2 bases, with 13 bases lying between them.

The sample holds a few counts of this clone. V gene TRBV6-1 combines with J gene TRBJ1-2; tentative D call: TRBD1 (5 bases). The CDR3 loop spans 14 amino acids. Germline V gene data show CDR1 as MNHNS and CDR2 as SASEGT. V was cut by 2 bases and J by 5 bases, with 12 bases left in between. The chain's CDR3 is CASSEQVQGYGYTF. The CDR3 DNA reads TGTGCCAGCAGTGAACAGGTTCAGGGTTATGGCTACACCTTC.

This rearrangement joins TRBV3-1 (or the pseudogene TRBV3-2) to TRBJ2-2; 7 bases match TRBD1. The CDR3 runs to 15 residues. Trimming took 5 bases from V and 6 from J; bases not matched to a gene: 9. Per germline, CDR1 LGHDT and CDR2 YNNKEL (reference sequence). The CDR3 coding sequence is TGTGCCAGCAGCAACAGGGGTATCATAGCCGGGGAGCTGTTTTTT. Protein sequence: CASSNRGIIAGELFF.

V is TRBV20-1 and J is TRBJ1-1, with TRBD1 as a possible D gene (6 bases). CDR1 and CDR2 (germline): DFQATT, SNEGSKA (reference sequence). Trimming took off 3 bases at V and 4 bases at J, with 18 bases between the two ends. The CDR3 contains 15 residues. CDR3 sequence reads: CSASVGQRHPTEAFF. DNA of the CDR3: TGCAGTGCTAGTGTAGGACAGAGGCATCCCACTGAAGCTTTCTTT.

The chain carries TRBV30 and TRBJ2-7, with a tentative D call TRBD2 (6 bases). CDR1 is GTSNPN and CDR2 is SVGIG in the germline V gene (reference sequence). CDR3 length: 14 residues. V lost 2 bases to trimming and J lost 6 bases, with 17 bases between them. The CDR3 sequence: CAWSFGHPEGEQYF. The CDR3 DNA reads as TGTGCCTGGAGTTTCGGACATCCGGAGGGCGAGCAGTACTTC. Combining the CDR3 with reference TRBV30 and TRBJ2-7 gives the whole variable domain SQTIHQWPATLVQPVGSPLSLECTVEGTSNPNLYWYRQAAGRGLQLLFYSVGIGQISSEVPQNLSASRPQDRQFILSSKKLLLSDSGFYLCAWSFGHPEGEQYFGPGTRLTVT.

This rearrangement joins TRBV11-2 to TRBJ2-7; D remains ambiguous. Germline values: CDR1 SGHAT, CDR2 FQNNGV. This CDR3 has 12 residues. V shed 1 base and J shed 3 bases, with 4 bases lying between them. CDR3 protein: CASSLGSYEQYF. CDR3 in DNA: TGTGCCAGCAGCTTAGGCAGCTACGAGCAGTACTTC.

The chain combines TRBV25-1 with TRBJ2-3, with TRBD1 matching 7 bases. Germline trimming cut 7 bases from V and 2 bases from J; bases unmatched to any gene: 9. This CDR3 spans 15 amino acids. Germline loops: CDR1 MGHDK, CDR2 SYGVNS. The CDR3 DNA follows: TGTGCCAGCAACCAAGGGACAGAGATCACAGATACGCAGTATTTT. Translating gives CASNQGTEITDTQYF.

J is TRBJ1-1 and V is TRBV24-1; 8 bases align to TRBD1. This CDR3 has 17 amino acids. Germline V CDR1 and CDR2: KGHDR, SFDVKD. The V and J ends lost 0 bases and 5 bases, in that order; junction bases with no gene match: 10. DNA of the CDR3: TGTGCCACCAGTGATTTGACCGCTCGGACAGGGTGGACTGAAGCTTTCTTT. It is translated as CATSDLTARTGWTEAFF.

The V and J genes are TRBV27 and TRBJ2-7; 8 positions match TRBD1. The CDR3 loop spans 13 amino acids. Germline V gene data show CDR1 as MNHEY and CDR2 as SMNVEV (reference sequence). Unmatched junction bases numbered 7, after V lost 6 bases and J lost 6 bases. The CDR3 nucleotides are TGTGCCAGCAGGTACGGACAGGGCGCCGAGCAGTACTTC. Its translation: CASRYGQGAEQYF.

The chain employs TRBV12-5 and TRBJ1-6; perhaps TRBD1 as D (6 bases). Germline V gene lookup returns CDR1 LGHNT and CDR2 FRNRAP. This CDR3 contains 16 residues. V was trimmed by 5 bases and J by 9 bases, leaving 20 bases between them. The CDR3 here is CASGLTGQTSVSPLHF. Written as DNA, the CDR3 is TGTGCTAGTGGTCTAACGGGACAAACCTCCGTTTCACCCCTCCACTTT. Combining the CDR3 with reference TRBV12-5 and TRBJ1-6 gives the whole variable domain DARVTQTPRHKVTEMGQEVTMRCQPILGHNTVFWYRQTMMQGLELLAYFRNRAPLDDSGMPKDRFSAEMPDATLATLKIQPSEPRDSAVYFCASGLTGQTSVSPLHFGNGTRLTVT.

The CDR3 bases are TGTGCCAGCAGCCAAGACCGCGGGACTGTCTACGAGCAGTACTTC. Its translation is CASSQDRGTVYEQYF. The V and J genes are TRBV4-2 and TRBJ2-7; TRBD2 might be the D (6 bases). V was shortened by 0 bases and J by 3 bases, with 12 bases between the two germline ends. The CDR3 totals 15 residues. CDR1 is LGHNA and CDR2 is YNFKEQ in the germline V gene.

The rearrangement joins TRBV27 to TRBJ1-2; the D gene is possibly TRBD1 (6 bases). The CDR3 has 13 amino acids. V was shortened by 4 bases and J by 8 bases, with 14 bases between the two germline ends. The germline gives CDR1 MNHEY, CDR2 SMNVEV (reference sequence). The CDR3 reads CASSSTGFEGYTF. The DNA for the CDR3 is TGTGCCAGCAGTTCAACAGGGTTTGAAGGCTACACCTTC.

This clone was detected only once. The chain recombines TRBV30 with TRBJ2-7; no reliable D call. V was trimmed by 1 base and J by 7 bases, leaving 14 bases between them. Germline assignment: CDR1 GTSNPN and CDR2 SVGIG (reference sequence). This CDR3 contains 13 residues. CDR3 sequence: CAWSAPRTREQYF. CDR3 coding DNA: TGTGCCTGGAGTGCACCACGAACCAGAGAGCAGTACTTC. Full variable domain (outside the CDR3, taken from reference TRBV30 and TRBJ2-7): SQTIHQWPATLVQPVGSPLSLECTVEGTSNPNLYWYRQAAGRGLQLLFYSVGIGQISSEVPQNLSASRPQDRQFILSSKKLLLSDSGFYLCAWSAPRTREQYFGPGTRLTVT.

This sequence joins TRBV7-6 and TRBJ2-2; 10 bases match TRBD1. Germline lookup yields CDR1 SGHVS and CDR2 FNYEAQ. The V and J ends lost 2 bases and 2 bases, in that order; junction bases with no gene match: 2. The CDR3 has 16 residues. CDR3 DNA: TGTGCCAGCAGCTTACGGACAGGGGGAAACACCGGGGAGCTGTTTTTT. As protein: CASSLRTGGNTGELFF.

This clone was recorded a few times. The chain employs TRBV2 and TRBJ1-6; the D gene is possibly TRBD1 (5 bases). CDR1 is SNHLY and CDR2 is FYNNEI in the germline V gene. The germline V and J ends were trimmed by 7 bases and 5 bases, with 12 bases remaining between them. The CDR3 is made up of 14 amino acids. The CDR3 protein is CASIRQIDNSPLHF. In DNA, the CDR3 is TGTGCCAGCATTCGACAGATAGATAATTCACCCCTCCACTTT.

The CDR3 sequence: CASSNRVRAEAFF. CDR3 coding DNA: TGTGCCAGCAGTAACAGGGTACGAGCTGAAGCTTTCTTT. The chain employs TRBV6-5 and TRBJ1-1, with D maybe TRBD1 (6 bases). CDR1 is MNHEY, CDR2 SVGAGI, per germline. CDR3 length: 13 residues. Trimming left V 5 bases short and J 6 bases short, with 13 bases between.

This clone has more than one count but fewer than ten. The chain combines TRBV5-1 with TRBJ1-6; D unclear. This CDR3 has 15 residues. The V gene's germline CDR1 is SGHRS and CDR2 YFSETQ. Trimming cost V 2 bases and J 0 bases, with 6 bases left between them. For the CDR3, the DNA is TGCGCCAGCAGCTTAGAGGGCTCCTATAATTCACCCCTCCACTTT. Residues: CASSLEGSYNSPLHF.

The chain joins TRBV9 to TRBJ1-1, with D possibly being TRBD1 (6 bases). The V end was cut by 3 bases, the J end by 1 base, with 7 bases between. Germline V gene data show CDR1 as SGDLS and CDR2 as YYNGEE. The CDR3 length is 13 residues. CDR3 sequence (DNA): TGTGCCAGCAGCGACAGGGAGAACACTGAAGCTTTCTTT. Protein sequence: CASSDRENTEAFF.